This T cell receptor (beta chain) was captured by sequencing in a study of blood T cell repertoires in COVID-19. The overall study: Samples representing acute and convalescent COVID-19 were sourced from the United States, Italy and Spain. The cDNA or gDNA used as material had been derived from T cells, B-cell-depleted T cells, or PBMCs.

As originally analysed: Estimated nucleated cell counts came from reference gene primer amplification. Repertoires were generated with immunoSEQ multiplex PCR, while TCRdb's copy carries only in-frame clones and drops some. Clone size and the V and J calls come from that table; the DNA yielded D and trimming. The data contain 160,000 or so clones, approximately 84% of them seen just once; the ten biggest clones take up roughly 5%. Participants, about 18 to 90 years old, spanned some 23 US areas. CDR3 size: 14 residues. V shed 3 bases, J shed 5 bases, and the junction held 5 bases outside the gene matches. Germline V lookup: CDR1 SNHLY, CDR2 FYNNEI.

The sample taken for sequencing was PBMCs or T cells enriched from blood (not recorded which). The TCR originated in a woman aged 35 to 49 with acute COVID-19. This chain connects TRBV2 to TRBJ2-3; 7 bases agree with TRBD2. The DNA for the CDR3 is TGTGCCAGCAGTGACGGGGGGAGAGGAGATACGCAGTATTTT. Amino acid sequence: CASSDGGRGDTQYF.